These 20 T cell receptor beta chains came from one sample sequenced in a study of identical twins. TCRdb itself ran the 5' RACE reads through MiXCR, one entry per CDR3 protein. This sample has about 890,000 distinct CDR3 sequences, with about 12% found just once. A further study also used this sample, focusing on yellow fever vaccine responses in identical twins.

The material sequenced was PBMCs. The receptor source for this set is a woman younger than 30 in good health.

The chain joins TRBV6-1 to TRBJ1-5; 7 bases are shared with TRBD1. The trim removed 5 bases at V and 5 bases at J, leaving 15 bases unmatched. The CDR3 loop spans 17 amino acids. Germline V gene sequence: CDR1 MNHNS, CDR2 SASEGT. As DNA, the CDR3 is TGTGCCAGCAGTCCAAAGGCCCTCTACAGGGGACATCAGCCCCAGCATTTT. Translating it yields CASSPKALYRGHQPQHF.

This clonotype turned up a few times. This chain joins TRBV11-2 and TRBJ2-1; D may be TRBD2 (5 bases). Germline CDR1 and CDR2: SGHAT and FQNNGV. With 6 bases removed from V and 13 bases from J, the gap between germline ends came to 19 bases. CDR3 length: 13 amino acids. This chain's CDR3 is CASSPEGTCTQFF. For the CDR3, the DNA is TGTGCCAGCAGTCCAGAGGGTACTTGTACTCAGTTCTTC.

DNA for the CDR3: TGTGCCACCAGTGATCCCGGGACAGGGGTGGACGGGGAGCTGTTTTTT. It encodes CATSDPGTGVDGELFF. V gene TRBV24-1 combines with J gene TRBJ2-2; 10 nucleotides agree with TRBD1. Germline V gene data show CDR1 as KGHDR and CDR2 as SFDVKD. J lost 7 bases, V lost 3 bases, and 7 bases had no gene match. This CDR3 region has 16 residues.

The chain combines TRBV18 with TRBJ2-7; 12 bases are a match to TRBD2. V shed 4 bases, J shed 6 bases, and the junction held 10 bases outside the gene matches. The CDR3 length is 16 residues. CDR1 is KGHSH and CDR2 is LQKENI in the germline V gene. The CDR3 coding sequence is TGTGCCAGCTCACGGATTATGACTAGCGGGAGTGGCGAGCAGTACTTC. Protein: CASSRIMTSGSGEQYF.

This clonotype has just a few counts. V and J are TRBV21-1 and TRBJ1-1. TRBV21-1 is annotated as a pseudogene. This CDR3 is built from 16 residues. CDR3 protein: CASSNGLTALNTEAFF. CDR3 nucleotide sequence: TGTGCCAGCAGCAATGGGCTCACGGCCCTGAACACTGAAGCTTTCTTT.

This clonotype was observed many times. The chain uses TRBV6-1 and TRBJ2-3; the match to TRBD1 covers 8 bases. The CDR3 loop spans 14 amino acids. Trimming at V came to 6 bases and at J to 6 bases, leaving 8 bases not matched to a gene. The germline V gene encodes CDR1 MNHNS and CDR2 SASEGT. Written as DNA, the CDR3 is TGTGCCAGCAGCCACAGGGGGTCTCGGGATACGCAGTATTTT. Its protein is CASSHRGSRDTQYF.

This chain joins TRBV25-1 and TRBJ2-1, with 9 bases lining up with TRBD1. CDR3 length equals 15 residues. The V gene end was trimmed by 4 bases and the J gene end by 6 bases; junction bases not matched to a gene: 7. CDR1 MGHDK and CDR2 SYGVNS come from the germline V gene. The CDR3 DNA reads as TGTGCCAGCAGTGTGGACAGGGGATGTTGCAATGAGCAGTTCTTC. Its protein is CASSVDRGCCNEQFF.

This clonotype has a handful of counts. This sequence joins TRBV10-3 and TRBJ2-3; 7 positions match TRBD2. The germline CDR1 and CDR2 sequences are ENHRY and SYGVKD. The junction had 5 bases not matched to a gene; V was cut back by 3 bases and J by 2 bases. The CDR3 sequence is 15 residues long. The CDR3 coding sequence is TGTGCCATCAGTGACAGGACTAGGGACACAGATACGCAGTATTTT. Translating it yields CAISDRTRDTDTQYF.

This clonotype was picked up a small number of times. The chain is built from TRBV15 and TRBJ2-3; TRBD2 might be the D (6 bases). The CDR3 has 16 amino acids. Germline CDR1 is LNHNV and CDR2 is YYDKDF (reference sequence). Trimming left V 1 base short and J 3 bases short, with 14 bases between. CDR3 sequence reads: CATSRAYREKTDTQYF. In DNA form, the CDR3 reads TGTGCCACCAGCAGAGCTTACCGGGAGAAAACAGATACGCAGTATTTT. Combining the CDR3 with reference TRBV15 and TRBJ2-3 gives the whole variable domain DAMVIQNPRYQVTQFGKPVTLSCSQTLNHNVMYWYQQKSSQAPKLLFHYYDKDFNNEADTPDNFQSRRPNTSFCFLDIRSPGLGDTAMYLCATSRAYREKTDTQYFGPGTRLTVL.

This rearrangement joins TRBV27 to TRBJ2-1, with 11 bases matching TRBD1. Germline-derived CDR1 and CDR2 are MNHEY and SMNVEV (reference sequence). The CDR3 length is 15 residues. Trimming removed 7 bases from V and 4 bases from J; junction bases left unmatched: 6. The CDR3 nucleotides are TGTGCCAGCAAACCCGGACAGGGGGCTTACAATGAGCAGTTCTTC. The encoded protein is CASKPGQGAYNEQFF.

This clonotype was seen ten or more times. The chain has TRBV20-1 and TRBJ2-7; a possible D gene is TRBD2 (5 bases). Deletions cut 0 bases from V and 3 bases from J, with 12 bases between. CDR1 is DFQATT, CDR2 SNEGSKA, per germline (reference sequence). The CDR3 is made up of 14 amino acids. DNA of the CDR3: TGCAGTGCTAGAGATCTTGTTAGCGTCTACGAGCAGTACTTC. Its protein is CSARDLVSVYEQYF.

The chain is built from TRBV3-1 and TRBJ2-1; 9 bases are shared with TRBD2. CDR3 size: 15 residues. Germline V gene data show CDR1 as LGHDT and CDR2 as YNNKEL (reference sequence). J gave up 3 bases and V 2 bases, and 2 bases lay outside the gene matches. The CDR3 region has the DNA TGTGCCAGCAGCCAATCTAGCGGGGTCTACAATGAGCAGTTCTTC. As protein: CASSQSSGVYNEQFF.

V is TRBV21-1 and J is TRBJ2-2; the table's TRBD1 call for D was not verified on the DNA. TRBV21-1 is annotated as a pseudogene. The CDR3 is made up of 15 amino acids. The CDR3 here is CASSTDRGGTGELFF. CDR3 coding DNA: TGTGCCAGCAGTACCGACAGGGGAGGCACCGGGGAGCTGTTTTTT.

The V gene is TRBV7-3, the J gene TRBJ2-1; 7 bases agree with TRBD2. J gave up 8 bases and V 5 bases, and 12 bases lay outside the gene matches. The CDR3 is made up of 15 amino acids. The germline V gene encodes CDR1 SGHTA and CDR2 FQGTGA. The CDR3 DNA follows: TGTGCCAGCAGCAGGACTAGGGGCAGCATCGATGAGCAGTTCTTC. Its translation is CASSRTRGSIDEQFF. The full variable domain, completed using reference TRBV7-3 and TRBJ2-1, is GAGVSQTPSNKVTEKGKYVELRCDPISGHTALYWYRQSLGQGPEFLIYFQGTGAADDSGLPNDRFFAVRPEGSVSTLKIQRTERGDSAVYLCASSRTRGSIDEQFFGPGTRLTVL.

This clonotype was counted a few times. The chain couples TRBV3-1 to TRBJ1-6; D is perhaps TRBD1 (5 bases). From germline, CDR1 is LGHDT and CDR2 YNNKEL (reference sequence). V lost 1 base and J lost 9, with 10 bases in between. The CDR3 has 14 amino acids. CDR3 nucleotides: TGTGCCAGCAGCCAAGGGGGAAGGGGTTCACCCCTCCACTTT. It is translated as CASSQGGRGSPLHF.

The chain combines TRBV4-2 with TRBJ1-3, with D possibly TRBD1 on 5 matching bases. V lost 4 bases, J lost 4 bases, and 20 bases lay in between. CDR1 and CDR2 from the germline V gene are LGHNA and YNFKEQ. This CDR3 comprises 17 residues. The CDR3 protein is CASSRAGPMGQGNTIYF. The CDR3, as DNA: TGTGCCAGCAGCCGAGCCGGTCCGATGGGGCAGGGAAACACCATATATTTT.

The chain recombines TRBV28 with TRBJ2-1, with 7 bases identical to TRBD2. The CDR3 is made up of 17 amino acids. Looked up from germline, CDR1 is MDHEN and CDR2 is SYDVKM. After removal of 5 bases from V and 0 bases from J, the junction contained 10 bases not matched to a gene. The CDR3 protein is CASSTRGGGSSYNEQFF. The CDR3, as DNA: TGTGCCAGCAGTACTCGTGGGGGGGGGAGCTCCTACAATGAGCAGTTCTTC. Using reference TRBV28 and TRBJ2-1 for the parts outside the CDR3, the full variable domain is DVKVTQSSRYLVKRTGEKVFLECVQDMDHENMFWYRQDPGLGLRLIYFSYDVKMKEKGDIPEGYSVSREKKERFSLILESASTNQTSMYLCASSTRGGGSSYNEQFFGPGTRLTVL.

Only a few counts were recorded for this clonotype. This chain uses TRBV20-1 with TRBJ1-2; D may be TRBD1 (5 bases). CDR1 and CDR2 (germline): DFQATT, SNEGSKA (reference sequence). V dropped 6 bases and J dropped 4 bases, with 15 bases sitting between them. This CDR3 spans 13 amino acids. This CDR3 reads CSAASGPSYGYTF. CDR3 DNA: TGCAGTGCGGCCTCGGGGCCTAGCTATGGCTACACCTTC.

This clonotype was seen at least ten times. V and J are TRBV12-3 or TRBV12-4 and TRBJ2-1; 9 bases agree with TRBD2. The CDR3 extends over 16 amino acids. Trimming took 3 bases from V and 11 from J; bases not matched to a gene: 14. As DNA, the CDR3 is TGTGCCAGCAGTTTTCTACGGGTTGCTAGCGGGACGAAGCAGTTCTTC. Its translation is CASSFLRVASGTKQFF.

V and J are TRBV11-2 and TRBJ2-2, with 14 bases identical to TRBD2. Germline trimming cut 4 bases from V and 2 bases from J; bases unmatched to any gene: 12. This CDR3 has 20 amino acids. Per germline, CDR1 SGHAT and CDR2 FQNNGV. CDR3 DNA sequence: TGTGCCAGCAGCTCCCGCTACCGACTAGCGGGAGGGGGCAACACCGGGGAGCTGTTTTTT. Translating gives CASSSRYRLAGGGNTGELFF.